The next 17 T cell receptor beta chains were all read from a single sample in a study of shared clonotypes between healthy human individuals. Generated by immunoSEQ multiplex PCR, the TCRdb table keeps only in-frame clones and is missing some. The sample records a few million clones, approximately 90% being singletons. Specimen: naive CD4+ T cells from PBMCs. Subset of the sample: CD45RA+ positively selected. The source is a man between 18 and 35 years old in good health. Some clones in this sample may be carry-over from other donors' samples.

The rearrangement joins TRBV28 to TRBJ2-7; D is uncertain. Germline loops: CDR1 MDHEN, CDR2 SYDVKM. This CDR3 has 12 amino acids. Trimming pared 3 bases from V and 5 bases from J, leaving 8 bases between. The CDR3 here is CASSFYPNEQYF. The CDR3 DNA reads TGTGCCAGCAGTTTCTACCCGAACGAGCAGTACTTC.

The CDR3 nucleotides read TGTGCCAGCAGTTCGGTCGGGGGGCGCGTAGGCTACACCTTC. It yields the protein CASSSVGGRVGYTF. This sequence joins TRBV28 and TRBJ1-2, with D possibly being TRBD1 (6 bases). Germline loops: CDR1 MDHEN, CDR2 SYDVKM. V shed 4 bases and J shed 8 bases, with 17 bases lying between them. The CDR3 sequence is 14 residues long.

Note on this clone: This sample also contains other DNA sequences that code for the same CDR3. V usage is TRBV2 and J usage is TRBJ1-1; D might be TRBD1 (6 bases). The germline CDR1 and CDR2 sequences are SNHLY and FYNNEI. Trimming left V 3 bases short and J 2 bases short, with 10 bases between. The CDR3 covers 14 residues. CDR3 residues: CASSEGGANTEAFF. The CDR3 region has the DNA TGTGCCAGCAGTGAGGGGGGCGCAAACACTGAAGCTTTCTTT.

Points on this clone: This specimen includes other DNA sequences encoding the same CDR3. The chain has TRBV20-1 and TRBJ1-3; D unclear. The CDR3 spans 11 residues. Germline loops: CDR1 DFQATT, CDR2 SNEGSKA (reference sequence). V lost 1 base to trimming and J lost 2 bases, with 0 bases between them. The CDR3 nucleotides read TGCAGTGCTAGAGCTGGAAACACCATATATTTT. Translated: CSARAGNTIYF.

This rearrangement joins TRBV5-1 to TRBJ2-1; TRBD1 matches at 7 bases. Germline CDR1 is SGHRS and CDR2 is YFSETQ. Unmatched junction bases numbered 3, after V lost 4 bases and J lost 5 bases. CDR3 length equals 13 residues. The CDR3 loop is CASSQGQNNEQFF. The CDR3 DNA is TGCGCCAGCAGCCAGGGACAGAACAATGAGCAGTTCTTC.

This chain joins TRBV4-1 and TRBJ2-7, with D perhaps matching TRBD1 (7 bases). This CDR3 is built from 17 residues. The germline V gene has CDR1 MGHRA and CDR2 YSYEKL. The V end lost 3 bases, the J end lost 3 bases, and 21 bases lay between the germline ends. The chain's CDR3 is CASSQVIRTQGGYEQYF. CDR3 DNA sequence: TGCGCCAGCAGCCAGGTGATTCGTACTCAGGGGGGCTACGAGCAGTACTTC.

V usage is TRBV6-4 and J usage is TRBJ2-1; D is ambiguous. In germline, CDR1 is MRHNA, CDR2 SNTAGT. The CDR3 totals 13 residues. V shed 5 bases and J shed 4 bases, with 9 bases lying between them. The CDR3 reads CASSSTLYNEQFF. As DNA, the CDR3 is TGTGCCAGCAGTTCAACGTTGTACAATGAGCAGTTCTTC.

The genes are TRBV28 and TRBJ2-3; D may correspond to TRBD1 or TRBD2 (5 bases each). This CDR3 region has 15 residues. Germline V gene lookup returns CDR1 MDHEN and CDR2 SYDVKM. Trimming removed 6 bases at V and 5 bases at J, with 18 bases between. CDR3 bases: TGTGCCAGCAGCGACTCGAGGGGATTCATAGATACGCAGTATTTT. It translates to CASSDSRGFIDTQYF.

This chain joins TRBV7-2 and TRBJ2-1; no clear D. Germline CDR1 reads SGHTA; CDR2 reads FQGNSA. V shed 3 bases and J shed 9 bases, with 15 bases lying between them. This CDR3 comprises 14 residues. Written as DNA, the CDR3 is TGTGCCAGCAGCTTTAGGAAGGTTACCCTTGAGCAGTTCTTC. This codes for CASSFRKVTLEQFF.

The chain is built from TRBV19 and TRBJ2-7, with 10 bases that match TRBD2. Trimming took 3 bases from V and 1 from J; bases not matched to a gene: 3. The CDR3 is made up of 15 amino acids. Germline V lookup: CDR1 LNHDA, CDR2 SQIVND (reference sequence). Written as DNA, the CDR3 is TGTGCCAGTAGTATGAGCGGGAGGGCTTCCTACGAGCAGTACTTC. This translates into CASSMSGRASYEQYF. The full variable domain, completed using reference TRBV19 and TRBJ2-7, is DGGITQSPKYLFRKEGQNVTLSCEQNLNHDAMYWYRQDPGQGLRLIYYSQIVNDFQKGDIAEGYSVSREKKESFPLTVTSAQKNPTAFYLCASSMSGRASYEQYFGPGTRLTVT.

This chain's CDR3 is CASTDPGQGSYEQYF. The CDR3 DNA follows: TGTGCCAGCACCGATCCGGGACAGGGATCTTACGAGCAGTACTTC. The chain carries TRBV6-1 and TRBJ2-7; TRBD1 matches at 9 bases. The CDR3 spans 15 residues. Per the germline V gene, CDR1 is MNHNS and CDR2 is SASEGT. The trim removed 7 bases at V and 4 bases at J, leaving 11 bases unmatched.

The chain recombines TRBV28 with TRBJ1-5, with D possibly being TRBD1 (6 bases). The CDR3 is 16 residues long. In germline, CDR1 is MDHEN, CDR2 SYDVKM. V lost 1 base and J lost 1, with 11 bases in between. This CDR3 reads CASSLYRERSNQPQHF. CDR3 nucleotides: TGTGCCAGCAGTTTATACAGGGAAAGGAGCAATCAGCCCCAGCATTTT.

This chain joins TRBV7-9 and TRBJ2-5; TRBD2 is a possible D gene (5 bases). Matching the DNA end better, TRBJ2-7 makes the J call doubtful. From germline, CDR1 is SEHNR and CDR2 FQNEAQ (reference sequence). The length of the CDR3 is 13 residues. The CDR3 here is CASLHSASYEQYF. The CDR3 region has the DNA TGTGCCAGCCTACATAGCGCGTCCTACGAGCAGTACTTC.

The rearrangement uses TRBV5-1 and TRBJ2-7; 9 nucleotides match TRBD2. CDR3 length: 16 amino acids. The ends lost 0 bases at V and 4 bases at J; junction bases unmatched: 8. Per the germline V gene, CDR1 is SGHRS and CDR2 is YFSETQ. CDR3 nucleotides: TGCGCCAGCAGCTTGGGGCAGGCGGGAGGGGGGTACGAGCAGTACTTC. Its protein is CASSLGQAGGGYEQYF.

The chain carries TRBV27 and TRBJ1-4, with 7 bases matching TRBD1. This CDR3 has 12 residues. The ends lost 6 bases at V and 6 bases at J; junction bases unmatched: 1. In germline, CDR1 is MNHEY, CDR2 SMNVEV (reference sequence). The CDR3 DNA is TGTGCCAGCAGGGGGACAGATGAAAAACTGTTTTTT. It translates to CASRGTDEKLFF.

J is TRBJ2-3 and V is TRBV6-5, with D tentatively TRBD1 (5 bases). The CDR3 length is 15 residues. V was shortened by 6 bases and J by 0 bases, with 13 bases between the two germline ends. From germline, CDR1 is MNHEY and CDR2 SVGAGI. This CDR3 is CASRRDRPSTDTQYF. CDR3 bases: TGTGCCAGCAGAAGAGACAGACCTAGCACAGATACGCAGTATTTT.

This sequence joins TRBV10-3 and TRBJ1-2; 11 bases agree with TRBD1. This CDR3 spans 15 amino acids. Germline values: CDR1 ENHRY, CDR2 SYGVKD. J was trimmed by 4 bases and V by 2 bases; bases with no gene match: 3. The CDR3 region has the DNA TGTGCCATCAGTGAGGGACAGGGGGCAGGCTATGGCTACACCTTC. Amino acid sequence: CAISEGQGAGYGYTF.